These 13 T cell receptor beta chains were sequenced from one sample in a study of cytomegalovirus exposure and HLA in healthy donors. The primer mix had 60 Vbeta and 13 Jbeta primers. TCRdb's copy holds only in-frame clones and misses some; the assay was immunoSEQ multiplex PCR. The sample has 95,000 to 150,000 clones, just over 65% seen once. The sequenced material came from PBMCs. These receptors were taken from a young man in good health and CMV-seronegative.

This clone has a single count. The chain couples TRBV15 to TRBJ2-3, with 9 nucleotides matching TRBD2. CDR3 length: 15 residues. From germline, CDR1 is LNHNV and CDR2 YYDKDF (reference sequence). V was clipped by 4 bases and J by 3 bases; unmatched bases: 5. DNA for the CDR3: TGTGCCACCAGCACCCTTGGACTAGCGACAGATACGCAGTATTTT. Translating gives CATSTLGLATDTQYF.

This chain uses TRBV5-1 with TRBJ2-5; weak D call: TRBD1 (6 bases). Germline CDR1 is SGHRS and CDR2 is YFSETQ. V shed 3 bases and J shed 4 bases, with 13 bases lying between them. This CDR3 is 14 amino acids long. CDR3 sequence (DNA): TGCGCCAGCAGCTGGGGGCCCGACAGAGAGACCCAGTACTTC. Amino acid sequence: CASSWGPDRETQYF.

The chain employs TRBV28 and TRBJ1-5; D gene unclear. The CDR3 loop spans 14 amino acids. The germline V gene has CDR1 MDHEN and CDR2 SYDVKM. Trimming shortened V by 3 bases and J by 5 bases, and 11 bases separated the two germline ends. CDR3 sequence reads: CASSFPGLHQPQHF. The CDR3 nucleotides read TGTGCCAGCAGTTTCCCCGGGTTGCATCAGCCCCAGCATTTT.

The gene calls are TRBV10-3 and TRBJ2-3; 9 bases agree with TRBD2. Germline CDR1 reads ENHRY; CDR2 reads SYGVKD. This CDR3 has 14 amino acids. V shed 4 bases, J shed 4 bases, and the junction held 3 bases outside the gene matches. In nucleotides, the CDR3 is TGTGCCATCAGTGGGACTAGCGATTCAGATACGCAGTATTTT. Translation: CAISGTSDSDTQYF.

The chain uses TRBV30 and TRBJ2-5; tentative D call: TRBD2 (6 bases). Germline CDR1 is GTSNPN and CDR2 is SVGIG (reference sequence). The V and J ends lost 3 bases and 5 bases respectively, with 19 bases between them. CDR3 length equals 15 residues. CDR3 sequence reads: CAWRPTGTYIETQYF. The CDR3 DNA sequence: TGTGCCTGGAGACCCACCGGGACTTACATCGAGACCCAGTACTTC.

V is TRBV30 and J is TRBJ2-5; D is unclear. This CDR3 has 13 residues. V shed 2 bases and J shed 1 base, with 8 bases lying between them. Per the germline V gene, CDR1 is GTSNPN and CDR2 is SVGIG (reference sequence). CDR3 coding DNA: TGTGCCTGGAGTTCAGAGCGCCAAGAGACCCAGTACTTC. Translating gives CAWSSERQETQYF. The full variable domain, with the rest looked up from reference TRBV30 and TRBJ2-5, is SQTIHQWPATLVQPVGSPLSLECTVEGTSNPNLYWYRQAAGRGLQLLFYSVGIGQISSEVPQNLSASRPQDRQFILSSKKLLLSDSGFYLCAWSSERQETQYFGPGTRLLVL.

V is TRBV7-8 and J is TRBJ1-5, with 8 nucleotides matching TRBD1. V lost 4 bases to trimming and J lost 2 bases; unmatched junction nucleotides: 10. Germline CDR1 SGHVS, CDR2 FQNEAQ. This CDR3 spans 17 amino acids. Here the CDR3 DNA reads TGTGCCAGCAGCTCCACTCAGACAGGGGTGGGCAATCAGCCCCAGCATTTT. Translating gives CASSSTQTGVGNQPQHF. The full variable domain, its missing parts supplied by reference TRBV7-8 and TRBJ1-5, is GAGVSQSPRYKVAKRGQDVALRCDPISGHVSLFWYQQALGQGPEFLTYFQNEAQLDKSGLPSDRFFAERPEGSVSTLKIQRTQQEDSAVYLCASSSTQTGVGNQPQHFGDGTRLSIL.

V usage is TRBV6-5 and J usage is TRBJ1-5; 8 bases are shared with TRBD1. V shed 6 bases and J 0 bases; nucleotides not matched to a gene: 4. This CDR3 spans 15 amino acids. Per the germline V gene, CDR1 is MNHEY and CDR2 is SVGAGI. CDR3 nucleotides: TGTGCCAGCAGAGTTACAGGGGGTAGCAATCAGCCCCAGCATTTT. As protein: CASRVTGGSNQPQHF.

This rearrangement joins TRBV5-1 to TRBJ2-1, with 9 bases matching TRBD1. This CDR3 is built from 16 residues. Germline CDR1 is SGHRS and CDR2 is YFSETQ. V was pared by 2 bases and J by 5 bases, with 8 bases of the junction left unmatched. The CDR3 coding sequence is TGCGCCAGCAGCTTAATACAGGGGGCGGGGGACAATGAGCAGTTCTTC. This encodes CASSLIQGAGDNEQFF.

This sequence joins TRBV28 and TRBJ2-7; tentatively, D is TRBD2 (6 bases). The V end was cut by 5 bases, the J end by 3 bases, with 20 bases between. Germline CDR1 reads MDHEN; CDR2 reads SYDVKM. The CDR3 totals 16 residues. The CDR3 bases are TGTGCCAGCAGTACTATAACGAGGGGTAGCGGCTACGAGCAGTACTTC. Its translation is CASSTITRGSGYEQYF. Drawing the rest from reference TRBV28 and TRBJ2-7, the complete variable domain is DVKVTQSSRYLVKRTGEKVFLECVQDMDHENMFWYRQDPGLGLRLIYFSYDVKMKEKGDIPEGYSVSREKKERFSLILESASTNQTSMYLCASSTITRGSGYEQYFGPGTRLTVT.

This clone was detected once. V and J are TRBV6-1 and TRBJ2-7, with TRBD1 as a possible D gene (6 bases). Germline CDR1 is MNHNS and CDR2 is SASEGT. The CDR3 runs 12 residues. Deletions cut 2 bases from V and 5 bases from J, with 7 bases between. CDR3 residues: CASSEQGNEQYF. The DNA of the CDR3 is TGTGCCAGCAGTGAACAGGGGAACGAGCAGTACTTC.

The chain has TRBV5-1 and TRBJ2-3, with 7 bases aligning to TRBD1. The CDR3 runs 13 residues. V shed 5 bases and J 6 bases; nucleotides not matched to a gene: 6. Germline-derived CDR1 and CDR2 are SGHRS and YFSETQ. CDR3 sequence: CASSYDRADTQYF. Here the CDR3 DNA reads TGCGCCAGCAGTTACGACAGGGCGGATACGCAGTATTTT.

V and J are TRBV5-6 and TRBJ2-1, with D perhaps TRBD1 (6 bases). Per germline, CDR1 SGHDT and CDR2 YYEEEE. The CDR3 sequence is 13 residues long. With 4 bases removed from V and 12 bases from J, the gap between germline ends came to 17 bases. Written as DNA, the CDR3 is TGTGCCAGCAGCCCACAGGGCCAACGTTGGCAGTTCTTC. Amino acid sequence: CASSPQGQRWQFF.